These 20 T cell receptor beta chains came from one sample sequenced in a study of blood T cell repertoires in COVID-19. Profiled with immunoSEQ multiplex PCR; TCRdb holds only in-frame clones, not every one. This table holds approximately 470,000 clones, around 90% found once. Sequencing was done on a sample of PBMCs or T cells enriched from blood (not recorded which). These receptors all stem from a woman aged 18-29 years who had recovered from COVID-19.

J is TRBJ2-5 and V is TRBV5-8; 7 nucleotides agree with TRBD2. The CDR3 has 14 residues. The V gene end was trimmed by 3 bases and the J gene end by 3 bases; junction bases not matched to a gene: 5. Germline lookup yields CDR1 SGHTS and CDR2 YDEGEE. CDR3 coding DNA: TGTGCCAGCAGCTACGGGGGAGGGGAAGAGACCCAGTACTTC. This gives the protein CASSYGGGEETQYF.

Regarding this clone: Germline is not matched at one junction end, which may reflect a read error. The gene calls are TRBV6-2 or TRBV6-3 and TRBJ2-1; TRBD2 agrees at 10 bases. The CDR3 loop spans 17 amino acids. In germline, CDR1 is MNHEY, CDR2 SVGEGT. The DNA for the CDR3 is TGTGCCAGCAGTGACTCCCGACTAGCGGGCTCCTACAATGAGCAGTTCTTC. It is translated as CASSDSRLAGSYNEQFF.

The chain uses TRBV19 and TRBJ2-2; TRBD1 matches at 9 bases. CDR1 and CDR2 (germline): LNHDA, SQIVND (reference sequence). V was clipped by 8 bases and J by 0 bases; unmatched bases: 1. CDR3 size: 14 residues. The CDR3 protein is CASGDRANTGELFF. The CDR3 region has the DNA TGTGCCAGTGGGGACAGGGCGAACACCGGGGAGCTGTTTTTT.

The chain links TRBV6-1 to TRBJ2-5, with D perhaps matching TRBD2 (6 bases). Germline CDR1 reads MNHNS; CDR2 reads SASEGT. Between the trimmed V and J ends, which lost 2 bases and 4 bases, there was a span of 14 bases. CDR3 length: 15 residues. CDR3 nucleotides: TGTGCCAGCAGTGAATCTCACTTGGGGGGAGAGACCCAGTACTTC. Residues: CASSESHLGGETQYF.

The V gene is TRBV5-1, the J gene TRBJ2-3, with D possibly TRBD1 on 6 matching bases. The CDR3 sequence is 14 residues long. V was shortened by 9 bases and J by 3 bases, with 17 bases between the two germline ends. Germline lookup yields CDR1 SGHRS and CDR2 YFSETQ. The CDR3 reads CATWDTSGTDTQYF. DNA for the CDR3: TGCGCCACCTGGGACACCTCGGGAACAGATACGCAGTATTTT.

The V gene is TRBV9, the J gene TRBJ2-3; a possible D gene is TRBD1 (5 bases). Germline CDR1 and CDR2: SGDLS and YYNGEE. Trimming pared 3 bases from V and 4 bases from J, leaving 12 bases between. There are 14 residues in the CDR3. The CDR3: CASSASQQADTQYF. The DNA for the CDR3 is TGTGCCAGCAGCGCGAGCCAACAGGCAGATACGCAGTATTTT.

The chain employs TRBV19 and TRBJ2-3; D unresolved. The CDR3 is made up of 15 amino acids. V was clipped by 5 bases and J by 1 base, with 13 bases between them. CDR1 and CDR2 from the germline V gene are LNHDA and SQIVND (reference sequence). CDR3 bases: TGTGCCAGTAGTCTCCACTCGGGTCGCACAGATACGCAGTATTTT. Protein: CASSLHSGRTDTQYF.

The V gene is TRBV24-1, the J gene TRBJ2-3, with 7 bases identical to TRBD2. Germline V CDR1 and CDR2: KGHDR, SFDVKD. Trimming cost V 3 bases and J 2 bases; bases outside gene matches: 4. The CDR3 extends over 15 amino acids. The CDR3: CATSDPRGDTDTQYF. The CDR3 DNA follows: TGTGCCACCAGTGATCCCCGGGGGGACACAGATACGCAGTATTTT.

CDR3 DNA sequence: TGTGCCAGCAGCTTAGAGGCCCCAGGGCGGAATGGCTACACCTTC. Amino acid sequence: CASSLEAPGRNGYTF. J is TRBJ1-2 and V is TRBV7-9; the D gene is possibly TRBD1 (5 bases). The germline V gene encodes CDR1 SEHNR and CDR2 FQNEAQ (reference sequence). The CDR3 totals 15 residues. The V and J ends lost 1 base and 6 bases respectively, with 15 bases between them.

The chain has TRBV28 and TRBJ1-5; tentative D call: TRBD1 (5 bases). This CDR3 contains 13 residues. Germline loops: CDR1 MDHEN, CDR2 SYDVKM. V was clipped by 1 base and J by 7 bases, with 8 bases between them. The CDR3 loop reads CASSLYGGQPQHF. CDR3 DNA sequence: TGTGCCAGCAGTTTATACGGGGGACAGCCCCAGCATTTT.

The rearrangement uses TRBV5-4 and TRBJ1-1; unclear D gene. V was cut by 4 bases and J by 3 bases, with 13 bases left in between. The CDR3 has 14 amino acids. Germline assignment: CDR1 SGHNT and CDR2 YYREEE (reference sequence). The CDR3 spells CASSPNPGDTEAFF. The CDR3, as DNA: TGTGCCAGCAGCCCCAACCCCGGTGACACTGAAGCTTTCTTT. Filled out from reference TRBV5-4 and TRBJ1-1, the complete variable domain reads ETGVTQSPTHLIKTRGQQVTLRCSSQSGHNTVSWYQQALGQGPQFIFQYYREEENGRGNFPPRFSGLQFPNYSSELNVNALELDDSALYLCASSPNPGDTEAFFGQGTRLTVV.

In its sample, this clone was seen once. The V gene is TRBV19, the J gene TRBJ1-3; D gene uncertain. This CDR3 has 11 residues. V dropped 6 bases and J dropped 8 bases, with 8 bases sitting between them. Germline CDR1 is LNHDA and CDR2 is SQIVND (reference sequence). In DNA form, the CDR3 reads TGTGCCAGTAGCACGGGATACACCATATATTTT. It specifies CASSTGYTIYF.

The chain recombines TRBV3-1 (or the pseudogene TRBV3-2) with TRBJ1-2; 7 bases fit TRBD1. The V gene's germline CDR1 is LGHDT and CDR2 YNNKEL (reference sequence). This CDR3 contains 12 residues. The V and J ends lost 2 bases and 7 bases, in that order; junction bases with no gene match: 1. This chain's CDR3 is CASSQNRGGYTF. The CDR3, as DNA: TGTGCCAGCAGCCAAAACAGGGGTGGCTACACCTTC.

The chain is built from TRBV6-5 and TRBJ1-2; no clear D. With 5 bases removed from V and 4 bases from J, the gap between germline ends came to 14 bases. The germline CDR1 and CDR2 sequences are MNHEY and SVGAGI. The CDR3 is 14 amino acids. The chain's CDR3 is CASSIVRSSYGYTF. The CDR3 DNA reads TGTGCCAGCAGTATAGTAAGGAGTAGCTATGGCTACACCTTC.

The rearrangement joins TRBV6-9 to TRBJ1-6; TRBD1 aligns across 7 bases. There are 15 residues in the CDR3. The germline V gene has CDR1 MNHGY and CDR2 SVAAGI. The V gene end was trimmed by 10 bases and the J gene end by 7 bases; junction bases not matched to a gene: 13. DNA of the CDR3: TGTGCCAACACAAACTTAGGGACAGTAAATTCACCCCTCCACTTT. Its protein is CANTNLGTVNSPLHF.

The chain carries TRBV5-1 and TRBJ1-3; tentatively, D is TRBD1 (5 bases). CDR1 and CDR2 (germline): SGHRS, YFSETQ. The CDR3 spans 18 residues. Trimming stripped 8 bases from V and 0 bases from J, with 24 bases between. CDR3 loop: CAREGFLGWGVSGNTIYF. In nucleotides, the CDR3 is TGCGCCAGGGAGGGTTTCCTCGGGTGGGGGGTCTCTGGAAACACCATATATTTT.

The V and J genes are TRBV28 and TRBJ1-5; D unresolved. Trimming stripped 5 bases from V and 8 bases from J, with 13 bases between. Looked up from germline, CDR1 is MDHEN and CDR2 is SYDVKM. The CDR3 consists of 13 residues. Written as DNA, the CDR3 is TGTGCCAGCAGTCCCCCAGAGGGAAAGCCCCAGCATTTT. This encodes CASSPPEGKPQHF.

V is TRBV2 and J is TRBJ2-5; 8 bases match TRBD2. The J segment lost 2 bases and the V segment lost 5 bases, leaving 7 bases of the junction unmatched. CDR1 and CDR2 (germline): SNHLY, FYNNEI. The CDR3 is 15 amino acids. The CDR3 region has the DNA TGTGCCAGCAGTTTAAATAGCGGGGCACAAGAGACCCAGTACTTC. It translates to CASSLNSGAQETQYF.

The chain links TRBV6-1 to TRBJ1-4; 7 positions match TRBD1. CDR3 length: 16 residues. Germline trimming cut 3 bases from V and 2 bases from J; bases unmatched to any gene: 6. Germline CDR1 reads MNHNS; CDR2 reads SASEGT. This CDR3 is CASSDLLGGTNEKLFF. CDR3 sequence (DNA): TGTGCCAGCAGTGATCTGTTAGGGGGCACTAATGAAAAACTGTTTTTT.

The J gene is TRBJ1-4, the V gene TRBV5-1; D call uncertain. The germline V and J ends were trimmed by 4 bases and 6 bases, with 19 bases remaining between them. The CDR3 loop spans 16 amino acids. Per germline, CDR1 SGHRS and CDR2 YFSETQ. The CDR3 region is CASSLVGLGGYEKLFF. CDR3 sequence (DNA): TGCGCCAGCAGCCTGGTGGGCCTCGGTGGTTATGAAAAACTGTTTTTT.